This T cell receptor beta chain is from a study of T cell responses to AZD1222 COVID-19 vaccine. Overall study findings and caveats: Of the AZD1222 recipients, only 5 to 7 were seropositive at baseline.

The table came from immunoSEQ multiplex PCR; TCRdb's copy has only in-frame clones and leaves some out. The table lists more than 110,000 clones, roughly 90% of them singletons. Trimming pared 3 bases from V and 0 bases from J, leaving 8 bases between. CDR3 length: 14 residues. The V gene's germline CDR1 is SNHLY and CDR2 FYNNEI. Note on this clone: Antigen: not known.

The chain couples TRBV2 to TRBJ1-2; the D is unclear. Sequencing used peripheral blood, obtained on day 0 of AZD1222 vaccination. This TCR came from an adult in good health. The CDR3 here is CASSERAANYGYTF. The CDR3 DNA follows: TGTGCCAGCAGTGAGCGAGCAGCTAACTATGGCTACACCTTC.